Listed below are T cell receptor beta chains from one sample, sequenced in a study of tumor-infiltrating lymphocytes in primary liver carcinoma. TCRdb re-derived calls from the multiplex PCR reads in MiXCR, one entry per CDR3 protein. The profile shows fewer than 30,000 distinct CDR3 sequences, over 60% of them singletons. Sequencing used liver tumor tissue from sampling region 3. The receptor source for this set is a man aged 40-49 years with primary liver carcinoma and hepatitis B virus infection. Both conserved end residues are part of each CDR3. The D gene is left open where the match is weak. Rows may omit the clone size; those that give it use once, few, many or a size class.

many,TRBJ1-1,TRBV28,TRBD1,TGTGCCAGCAGTGCCCGGAGGGGGCAGTTTACTGAAGCTTTCTTT,CASSARRGQFTEAFF
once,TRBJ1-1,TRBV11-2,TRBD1,TGTGCCAACAGTTCAATGCAGGGGGCGAACGCTGAAGCTTTCTTT,CANSSMQGANAEAFF
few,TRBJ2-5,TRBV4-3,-,TGCGCCAGCAGCCAAGGAGTATCGGGAGAAGGAGAGACCCAGTACTTC,CASSQGVSGEGETQYF
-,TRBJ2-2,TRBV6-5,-,TGTGCCAGCAGTCCGCGGACATGGTTCACCTGGGAGCTGTTTTTT,CASSPRTWFTWELFF
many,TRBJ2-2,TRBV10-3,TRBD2,TGTGCCATCAGTGTCAGCGGGAGGGCCGGGGAGCTGTTTTTT,CAISVSGRAGELFF
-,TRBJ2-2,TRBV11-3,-,TGTGCCAGGTGGCACCTTAAATCCATCACCGGAGAGCTGTTTTTT,CARWHLKSITGELFF
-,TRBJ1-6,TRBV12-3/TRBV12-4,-,TGCGCCAGCCATTTAAAGAATTCACCCCTCCACTTT,CASHLKNSPLHF
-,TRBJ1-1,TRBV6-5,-,TGTGTCAGCAGTTCCCCTAGGAACACTGAAACTTTCTTT,CVSSSPRNTETFF
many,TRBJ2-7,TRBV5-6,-,TGTGCCAGCAGCTTGTTTATTGGAGGGTTTTACTCCTACGAGCAGTACTTC,CASSLFIGGFYSYEQYF
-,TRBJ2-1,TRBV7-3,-,TGTGCCAGCAGCCCCGGTGGGGGGGGCATAGATGAGCAGTTCTTC,CASSPGGGGIDEQFF
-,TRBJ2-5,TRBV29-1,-,TGCAGCGGACTTACCCACTGGATGGAGACCCAGTACTTC,CSGLTHWMETQYF
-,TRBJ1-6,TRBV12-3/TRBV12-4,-,TGTGCCAGCAGTTTTAAGAATTCGCCTCTCCACTTT,CASSFKNSPLHF
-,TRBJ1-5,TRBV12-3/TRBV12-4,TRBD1,TGTGTCAGTAGTAATACAGGGGAGGTACAGCCCCAGCATTTT,CVSSNTGEVQPQHF
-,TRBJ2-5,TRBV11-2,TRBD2,TGTGCCAGCAACCAAACTCCGGGCGGGGGGAAAAGGACCCAGTACTTC,CASNQTPGGGKRTQYF
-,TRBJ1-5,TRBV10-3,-,TGTGCCATAAATGAGTATGAGGGCGATCGGCCCCAGCATTTT,CAINEYEGDRPQHF
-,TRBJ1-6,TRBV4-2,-,TGTGCCAGCAGCCAAGACCTGGAAGGGACTTCACCCCCCCACTTT,CASSQDLEGTSPPHF